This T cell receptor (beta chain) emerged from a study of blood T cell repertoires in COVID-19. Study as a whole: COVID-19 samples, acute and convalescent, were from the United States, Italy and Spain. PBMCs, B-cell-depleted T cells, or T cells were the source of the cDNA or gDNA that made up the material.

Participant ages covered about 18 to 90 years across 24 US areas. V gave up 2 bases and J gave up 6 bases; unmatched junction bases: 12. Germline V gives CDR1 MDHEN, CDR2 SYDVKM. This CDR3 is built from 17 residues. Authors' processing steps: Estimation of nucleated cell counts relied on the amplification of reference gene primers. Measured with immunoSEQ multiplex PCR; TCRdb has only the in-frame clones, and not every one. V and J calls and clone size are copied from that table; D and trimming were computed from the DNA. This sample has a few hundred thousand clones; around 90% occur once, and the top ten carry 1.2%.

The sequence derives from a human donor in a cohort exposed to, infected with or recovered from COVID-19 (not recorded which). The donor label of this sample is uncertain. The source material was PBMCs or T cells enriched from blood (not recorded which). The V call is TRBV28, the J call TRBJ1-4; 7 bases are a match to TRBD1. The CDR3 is CASSLVAIGGADEKLFF. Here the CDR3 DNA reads TGTGCCAGCAGTTTAGTCGCCATAGGGGGCGCCGATGAAAAACTGTTTTTT.